This TCR beta chain was recorded in a study of blood T cells in healthy people across ages. Whole-study findings and limits: Age showed a roughly linear inverse relationship with TCR beta diversity per million T cells.

The second PCR ran about 6 to 12 cycles with a sample-barcoded 5' primer and J-beta primers. Each cDNA molecule carried a tag from a template-switch adaptor that contained 12 random nucleotides. Per sample, CDR3-containing paired-end reads numbered at least 2.5 million. One entry per CDR3 protein, called by TCRdb with MiXCR from the 5' RACE reads. Found here are around 710,000 distinct CDR3 sequences, about 42% of them singletons; the top ten hold more than 20%. This clonotype turned up a few times. Its specificity is not known. This clonotype originated in a woman between 55 and 75 years old in good health. Source material: blood.

The CDR3 here is CSARDPGTSAQNEQFF. For the CDR3, the DNA is TGCAGTGCTAGAGATCCTGGTACTAGCGCACAGAATGAGCAGTTCTTC. The gene calls are TRBV20-1 and TRBJ2-1, with 7 bases aligning to TRBD2. This CDR3 is built from 16 residues. The V gene end was trimmed by 0 bases and the J gene end by 7 bases; junction bases not matched to a gene: 12. Germline assignment: CDR1 DFQATT and CDR2 SNEGSKA (reference sequence).